This T cell receptor beta chain derives from a study of CD8 T cells in ankylosing spondylitis. Study results and caveats: Blood from ankylosing spondylitis patients appeared to carry a characteristic roughly eight-variant TCR beta motif.

Turning to this clonotype: What it binds is unknown.

Each CDR3 protein gets one entry after TCRdb re-called the 5' RACE reads with MiXCR. The table has fewer than 400,000 distinct CDR3 sequences, 6.5% to 10% seen once. Sequenced material: blood, either unsorted or a sorted T cell fraction (not recorded which). The TCR sequence derives from a male donor with ankylosing spondylitis.

The CDR3 region has the DNA TGCGCCAGCAGCCCTCTCCTAGGCCGCACCGGGGAGCTGTTTTTT. It yields the protein CASSPLLGRTGELFF. J is TRBJ2-2 and V is TRBV5-1; no clear D. Germline V CDR1 and CDR2: SGHRS, YFSETQ. CDR3 length: 15 amino acids. Trimming pared 4 bases from V and 4 bases from J, leaving 14 bases between.